This T cell receptor (beta chain) came from a study of blood T cell repertoires in COVID-19. As for the study in general: PBMCs, B-cell-depleted T cells, or T cells were the source of the cDNA or gDNA that made up the material.

A Seattle source enrolled patients during active infection and followed them longitudinally. The method was immunoSEQ multiplex PCR; TCRdb's version includes in-frame clones alone and lacks a portion of them. The data show about 250,000 clones, around 88% seen once. The sequenced sample consisted of peripheral blood. The receptor was isolated from a woman older than 75 with COVID-19, enrolled during active disease.

CDR3 sequence reads: CASSFRQESNQPQHF. The CDR3 coding sequence is TGTGCCAGCAGTTTTAGACAGGAGAGCAATCAGCCCCAGCATTTT. The chain combines TRBV6-6 with TRBJ1-5; D is possibly TRBD1 (6 bases). Germline V gene lookup returns CDR1 MNHNY and CDR2 SVGAGI (reference sequence). V lost 4 bases and J lost 1, with 11 bases in between. CDR3 length: 15 residues.